Listed below are T cell receptor beta chains from one sample, sequenced in a study of cytomegalovirus exposure and HLA in healthy donors. Method: immunoSEQ multiplex PCR; TCRdb's copy keeps in-frame clones and lacks some. Of over 200,000 clones listed, about 70% are singletons. The specimen sequenced was PBMCs. The receptors come from a woman aged 25-40 years in good health and CMV-seronegative. The CDR3 runs from the conserved cysteine through the conserved F or W. D genes are given only for firm matches. Some rows have no size entry. The others give once, few or many, or a class for an expanded clone.

>TRBJ2-3|TRBV19|.|TRBD1
CASSPPGTGVSTDTQYF
TGTGCCAGTAGCCCACCCGGGACAGGGGTGAGCACAGATACGCAGTATTTT
>TRBJ2-3|TRBV4-1|.|TRBD2
CASMGQRGYTDTQYF
TGCGCCAGCATGGGTCAGCGGGGGTACACAGATACGCAGTATTTT
>TRBJ2-2|TRBV11-2|.|.
CASSLTGRSGELFF
TGTGCCAGCAGCTTAACTGGGAGGTCCGGGGAGCTGTTTTTT
>TRBJ1-2|TRBV5-4|.|.
CASSSYYGYTF
TGTGCCAGCAGCTCGTACTATGGCTACACCTTC
>TRBJ2-7|TRBV7-2|.|TRBD2
CASSLSGAREQYF
TGTGCCAGCAGCTTAAGCGGGGCGCGGGAGCAGTACTTC
>TRBJ2-5|TRBV4-1|few|TRBD2
CASSQATQLAGAKETQYF
TGCGCCAGCAGCCAAGCTACCCAACTAGCGGGAGCTAAGGAGACCCAGTACTTC
>TRBJ1-1|TRBV6-5|.|.
CASSTTENTEAFF
TGTGCCAGCAGTACGACAGAAAACACTGAAGCTTTCTTT
>TRBJ1-2|TRBV5-1|.|.
CASSLGAHGYTF
TGCGCCAGCAGCCTTGGGGCCCATGGCTACACCTTC
>TRBJ2-3|TRBV15|.|TRBD2
CATSRPKGLAGTPSTDTQYF
TGTGCCACCAGCAGACCCAAGGGACTAGCGGGGACCCCTAGCACAGATACGCAGTATTTT
>TRBJ1-3|TRBV6-1|.|.
CASSEGRSGNTIYF
TGTGCCAGCAGTGAAGGTCGCTCTGGAAACACCATATATTTT
>TRBJ2-7|TRBV10-3|.|TRBD2
CAISETGTSGSVEQYF
TGTGCCATCAGTGAGACCGGGACTAGCGGGAGCGTCGAGCAGTACTTC
>TRBJ2-7|TRBV6-6|.|TRBD1
CASSYTGQGAVEQYF
TGTGCCAGCAGTTACACGGGGCAGGGGGCGGTCGAGCAGTACTTC
>TRBJ2-1|TRBV29-1|.|TRBD2
CSVRLAGYNEQFF
TGCAGCGTCAGACTAGCGGGGTACAATGAGCAGTTCTTC
>TRBJ1-4|TRBV5-1|.|.
CASSSFGGLGKKEKLFF
TGCGCCAGCAGCTCCTTCGGGGGATTGGGGAAAAAGGAAAAACTGTTTTTT
>TRBJ2-4|TRBV5-1|.|TRBD1
CASSSTGATGNIQYF
TGCGCCAGCAGTTCGACAGGGGCCACGGGGAACATTCAGTACTTC
>TRBJ2-1|TRBV5-1|once|.
CASRGRGTSYNEQFF
TGCGCCAGCAGAGGGCGGGGTACCTCCTACAATGAGCAGTTCTTC
>TRBJ2-7|TRBV18|.|TRBD1
CASSRGTDPYEQYF
TGTGCCAGCTCAAGAGGGACAGACCCCTACGAGCAGTACTTC
>TRBJ2-7|TRBV18|.|TRBD2
CASSPLAGAGEQYF
TGTGCCAGCTCCCCACTAGCGGGAGCAGGGGAGCAGTACTTC
>TRBJ1-2|TRBV18|.|.
CASSPGVDYTF
TGTGCCAGCTCGCCGGGGGTGGACTACACCTTC
>TRBJ2-7|TRBV11-1|few|.
CASSVVESLGEQYF
TGTGCCAGCAGCGTCGTGGAGTCCCTTGGCGAGCAGTACTTC
>TRBJ2-7|TRBV4-1|.|.
CASSLTGGAGRGGDEQYF
TGCGCCAGCAGCCTAACAGGGGGAGCGGGGAGAGGTGGCGACGAGCAGTACTTC
>TRBJ1-4|TRBV11-2|.|.
CASSLLINEKLFF
TGTGCCAGCAGCTTATTAATTAATGAAAAACTGTTTTTT
>TRBJ2-3|TRBV5-1|.|.
CASSSGTTDTQYF
TGCGCCAGCAGCTCGGGGACTACAGATACGCAGTATTTT
>TRBJ1-4|TRBV9|.|.
CASSVRATNEKLFF
TGTGCCAGCAGCGTCAGGGCAACTAATGAAAAACTGTTTTTT
>TRBJ2-3|TRBV27|.|TRBD2
CASSPTPAGETDTQYF
TGTGCCAGCAGTCCTACACCAGCGGGAGAAACAGATACGCAGTATTTT
>TRBJ1-1|TRBV2|.|TRBD1
CASTAQGERKRTEAFF
TGTGCCAGCACCGCACAGGGGGAGCGAAAACGCACTGAAGCTTTCTTT
>TRBJ2-5|TRBV5-4|.|.
CASSFSGVWETQYF
TGTGCCAGCAGCTTTTCGGGAGTGTGGGAGACCCAGTACTTC
>TRBJ1-2|TRBV5-4|.|.
CASSLEADYGYTF
TGTGCCAGCAGCTTGGAAGCCGACTATGGCTACACCTTC
>TRBJ1-4|TRBV7-2|.|.
CASTQWVGREKLFF
TGTGCCAGCACCCAGTGGGTCGGGAGGGAAAAACTGTTTTTT
>TRBJ1-1|TRBV11-2|.|.
CASSSGPLPNTEAFF
TGTGCCAGCAGCTCAGGCCCGCTTCCGAACACTGAAGCTTTCTTT
>TRBJ2-5|TRBV5-4|.|.
CASSWDIKETQYF
TGTGCCAGCAGCTGGGACATTAAAGAGACCCAGTACTTC
>TRBJ1-1|TRBV10-1|few|TRBD1
CASSPAGQGATEAFF
TGCGCCAGCAGTCCGGCCGGACAGGGGGCAACTGAAGCTTTCTTT
>TRBJ1-2|TRBV5-6|few|TRBD1
CASSPDRAYGYTF
TGTGCCAGCAGCCCGGACAGGGCCTATGGCTACACCTTC
>TRBJ2-2|TRBV18|.|.
CASSPPRAGELFF
TGTGCCAGCTCACCCCCGAGAGCCGGGGAGCTGTTTTTT
>TRBJ1-2|TRBV6-5|.|.
CASSYAPILADGYTF
TGTGCCAGCAGTTACGCACCGATCCTGGCCGATGGCTACACCTTC
>TRBJ2-3|TRBV5-6|.|TRBD2
CASSWGTSGTTDTQYF
TGTGCCAGCAGCTGGGGGACTAGCGGGACCACAGATACGCAGTATTTT
>TRBJ1-6|TRBV7-9|.|.
CSSSPDRSHSPLHF
TGTTCCAGCAGCCCCGACAGGAGTCATTCACCCCTCCACTTT
>TRBJ2-7|TRBV5-5|.|.
CASSPYSDRPNYGYEQYF
TGTGCCAGCAGCCCCTACTCCGACAGGCCCAATTACGGCTACGAGCAGTACTTC
>TRBJ2-1|TRBV11-2|few|TRBD1
CASSLRQGSYNEQFF
TGTGCCAGCAGCTTAAGACAGGGTTCCTACAATGAGCAGTTCTTC
>TRBJ1-5|TRBV25-1|.|.
CASSEQAHNQPQHF
TGTGCCAGCAGTGAACAGGCCCACAATCAGCCCCAGCATTTT
>TRBJ1-1|TRBV5-1|.|.
CASSSLAREGAEAFF
TGCGCCAGCAGCTCCCTGGCGAGGGAGGGCGCTGAAGCTTTCTTT
>TRBJ2-1|TRBV19|.|TRBD2
CASSIDWTSGASYNEQFF
TGTGCCAGTAGTATAGACTGGACTAGCGGGGCCTCCTACAATGAGCAGTTCTTC
>TRBJ1-1|TRBV5-1|.|.
CASSLRWDGSTEAFF
TGCGCCAGCAGCTTGAGGTGGGACGGGAGCACTGAAGCTTTCTTT
>TRBJ1-1|TRBV5-1|.|.
CASRLRLNTEAFF
TGCGCCAGCAGACTCCGCTTGAACACTGAAGCTTTCTTT
>TRBJ1-3|TRBV30|few|TRBD1
CAWNRDRGSGNTIYF
TGTGCCTGGAACCGGGACAGGGGATCTGGAAACACCATATATTTT
>TRBJ2-7|TRBV5-1|few|.
CASSLEDTVYYEQYF
TGCGCCAGCAGCTTGGAGGACACCGTCTACTACGAGCAGTACTTC
>TRBJ2-3|TRBV27|.|.
CASSLSRATDTQYF
TGTGCCAGCAGTTTATCGAGGGCTACAGATACGCAGTATTTT
>TRBJ2-1|TRBV25-1|.|TRBD2
CASSEAGGGSYNEQFF
TGTGCCAGCAGTGAGGCGGGGGGCGGCTCCTACAATGAGCAGTTCTTC
>TRBJ1-2|TRBV6-5|.|TRBD1
CASSGQALYGYTF
TGTGCCAGCTCCGGACAGGCCCTCTATGGCTACACCTTC
>TRBJ2-5|TRBV7-3|.|TRBD2
CASSSLGAGQETQYF
TGTGCCAGCAGCTCCCTGGGAGCGGGGCAAGAGACCCAGTACTTC
>TRBJ2-1|TRBV10-3|.|TRBD1
CATRPGQGYNEQFF
TGTGCCACGCGACCGGGACAGGGCTACAATGAGCAGTTCTTC
>TRBJ2-3|TRBV4-1|.|.
CASGESRTITDTQYF
TGCGCCAGCGGAGAGAGTCGGACTATCACAGATACGCAGTATTTT
>TRBJ2-1|TRBV7-3|.|.
CASSLKASSYNEQFF
TGTGCCAGCAGCTTAAAAGCAAGCTCCTACAATGAGCAGTTCTTC
>TRBJ2-7|TRBV6-5|.|TRBD1
CASSGQGAVSYEQYF
TGTGCCAGCAGCGGACAGGGGGCTGTCTCCTACGAGCAGTACTTC
>TRBJ1-3|TRBV5-4|many|TRBD1
CASSPATGGNTIYF
TGTGCCAGCAGCCCGGCGACAGGGGGAAACACCATATATTTT
>TRBJ2-7|TRBV6-5|few|.
CASPGGTLSTYEQYF
TGTGCCAGCCCTGGCGGGACCTTGTCGACCTACGAGCAGTACTTC
>TRBJ2-2|TRBV11-3|.|TRBD2
CASSSLLAPEGTGELFF
TGTGCCAGCAGCTCCTTACTAGCGCCGGAGGGCACCGGGGAGCTGTTTTTT
>TRBJ1-6|TRBV2|.|.
CASKAGDNSPLHF
TGTGCCAGCAAGGCCGGAGATAATTCACCCCTCCACTTT
>TRBJ1-4|TRBV2|.|TRBD1
CASWWDRGEKLFF
TGTGCCAGCTGGTGGGACAGGGGAGAAAAACTGTTTTTT
>TRBJ1-4|TRBV2|.|TRBD1
CASSATGGTNEKLFF
TGTGCCAGCAGTGCCACAGGGGGAACTAATGAAAAACTGTTTTTT